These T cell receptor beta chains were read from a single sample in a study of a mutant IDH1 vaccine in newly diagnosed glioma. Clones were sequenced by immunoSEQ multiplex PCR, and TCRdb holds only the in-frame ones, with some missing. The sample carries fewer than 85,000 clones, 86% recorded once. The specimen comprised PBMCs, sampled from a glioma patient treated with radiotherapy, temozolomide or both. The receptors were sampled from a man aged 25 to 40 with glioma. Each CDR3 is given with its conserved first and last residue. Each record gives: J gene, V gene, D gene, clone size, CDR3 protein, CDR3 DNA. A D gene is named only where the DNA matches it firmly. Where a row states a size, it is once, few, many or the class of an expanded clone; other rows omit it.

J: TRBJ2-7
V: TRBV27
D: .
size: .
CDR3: CASSLGEGYERYF
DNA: TGTGCCAGCAGTTTAGGGGAAGGCTACGAGCGGTACTTC

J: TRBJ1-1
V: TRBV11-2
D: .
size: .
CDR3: CASSLTTNTEAFF
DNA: TGTGCCAGCAGCCTTACTACGAACACTGAAGCTTTCTTT

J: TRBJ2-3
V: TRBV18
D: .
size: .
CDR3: CASSHWDSETDTQYF
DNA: TGTGCCAGCTCACACTGGGACTCAGAGACAGATACGCAGTATTTT

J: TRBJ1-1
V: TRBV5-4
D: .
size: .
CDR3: CASSSGYGGLGVDTEAFF
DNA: TGTGCCAGCAGTTCAGGATACGGGGGGCTGGGGGTCGACACTGAAGCTTTCTTT

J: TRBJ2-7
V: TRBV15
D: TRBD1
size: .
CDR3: CATSREGGTGVREQYF
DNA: TGTGCCACCAGCAGAGAGGGGGGGACAGGGGTACGCGAGCAGTACTTC

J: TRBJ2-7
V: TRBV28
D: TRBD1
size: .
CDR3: CASSFFRRTGGGEQYF
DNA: TGTGCCAGCAGTTTCTTCAGGAGGACAGGGGGCGGCGAGCAGTACTTC

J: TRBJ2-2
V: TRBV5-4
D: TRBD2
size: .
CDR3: CASSQGGGASRSELFF
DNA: TGTGCCAGCAGTCAGGGCGGGGGGGCGAGTCGATCAGAGCTGTTTTTT

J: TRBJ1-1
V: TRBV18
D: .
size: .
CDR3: CASSPLGSGGLYEAFF
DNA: TGTGCCAGCTCACCACTTGGGTCCGGGGGGCTGTATGAAGCTTTCTTT

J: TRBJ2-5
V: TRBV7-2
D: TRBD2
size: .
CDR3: CASSFGGLAATRTQYF
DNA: TGTGCCAGCAGCTTCGGGGGACTAGCGGCTACTCGAACCCAGTACTTC

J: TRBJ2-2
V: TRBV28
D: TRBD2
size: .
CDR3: CASSPWTSGTGELFF
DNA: TGTGCCAGCAGTCCGTGGACTAGCGGTACCGGGGAGCTGTTTTTT

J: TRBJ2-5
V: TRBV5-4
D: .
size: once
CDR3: CASSLENRDETQYF
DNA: TGTGCCAGCAGCCTGGAAAACAGGGATGAGACCCAGTACTTC

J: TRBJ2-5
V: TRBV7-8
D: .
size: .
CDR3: CASSLQGRRQETQYF
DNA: TGTGCCAGCAGCTTGCAGGGGAGGAGGCAGGAGACCCAGTACTTC

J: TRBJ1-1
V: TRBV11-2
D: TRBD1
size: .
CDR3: CASSLAFKQGASTEAFF
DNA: TGTGCCAGCAGCTTAGCATTTAAACAGGGGGCGAGCACTGAAGCTTTCTTT

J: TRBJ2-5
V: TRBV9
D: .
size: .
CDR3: CASSVGPVRETQYF
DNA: TGTGCCAGCAGCGTAGGTCCAGTCAGAGAGACCCAGTACTTC

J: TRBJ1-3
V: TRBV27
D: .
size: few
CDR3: CASWALGGNTIYF
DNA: TGTGCCAGCTGGGCCTTGGGGGGAAACACCATATATTTT

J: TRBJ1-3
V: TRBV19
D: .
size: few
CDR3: CASGQSGNTIYF
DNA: TGTGCCTCTGGACAAAGTGGAAACACCATATATTTT

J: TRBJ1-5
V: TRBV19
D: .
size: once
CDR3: CASTYLGYNQPQHF
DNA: TGTGCCAGTACCTATTTGGGGTACAATCAGCCCCAGCATTTT

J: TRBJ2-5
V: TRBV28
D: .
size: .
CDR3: CASSLLTGRETQYF
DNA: TGTGCCAGCAGTTTACTGACAGGAAGAGAGACCCAGTACTTC

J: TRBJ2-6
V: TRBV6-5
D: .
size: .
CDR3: CASGANVLTF
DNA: TGTGCCTCTGGGGCCAACGTCCTGACTTTC

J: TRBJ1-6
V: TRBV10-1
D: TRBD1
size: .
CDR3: CASRDRENSPLHF
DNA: TGCGCCAGCCGAGACAGGGAAAATTCACCCCTCCACTTT

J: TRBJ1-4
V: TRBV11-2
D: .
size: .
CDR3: CASSYPAATNEKLFF
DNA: TGTGCCAGCAGCTACCCGGCAGCAACTAATGAAAAACTGTTTTTT

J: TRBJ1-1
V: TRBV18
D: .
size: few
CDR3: CASSTNRETSTEAFF
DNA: TGTGCCAGCTCAACTAACCGCGAGACAAGCACTGAAGCTTTCTTT

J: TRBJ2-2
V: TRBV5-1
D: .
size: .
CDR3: CASSAVTGKGGELFF
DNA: TGCGCCAGCAGCGCCGTAACAGGGAAAGGCGGGGAGCTGTTTTTT

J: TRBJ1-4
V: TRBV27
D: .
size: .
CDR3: CASSRLGVGEKLFF
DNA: TGTGCCAGCAGTAGGCTGGGGGTCGGTGAAAAACTGTTTTTT

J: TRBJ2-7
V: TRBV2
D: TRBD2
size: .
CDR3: CASGGDSYEQYF
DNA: TGTGCCTCGGGGGGGGACTCCTACGAGCAGTACTTC

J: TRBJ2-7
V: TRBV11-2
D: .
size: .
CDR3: CASSSQTGWYEQYF
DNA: TGTGCCAGCAGCTCGCAGACAGGATGGTACGAGCAGTACTTC

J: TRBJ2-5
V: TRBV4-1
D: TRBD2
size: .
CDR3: CASSLAGGGSQETQYF
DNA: TGCGCCAGCAGCCTAGCAGGCGGGGGTTCCCAAGAGACCCAGTACTTC

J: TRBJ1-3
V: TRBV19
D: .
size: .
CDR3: CASSIDLRNTIYF
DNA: TGTGCCAGTAGTATAGACTTGCGAAACACCATATATTTT

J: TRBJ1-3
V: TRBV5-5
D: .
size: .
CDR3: CASSWGSANSGNTIYF
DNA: TGTGCCAGCAGTTGGGGTTCCGCTAATTCTGGAAACACCATATATTTT

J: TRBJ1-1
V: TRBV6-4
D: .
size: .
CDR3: CASRQGSEAFF
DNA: TGTGCCAGCAGACAGGGAAGTGAAGCTTTCTTT

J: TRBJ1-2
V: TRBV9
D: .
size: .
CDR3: CASSSTDRLHFYGYTF
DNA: TGTGCCAGCAGCTCGACGGACAGACTTCACTTCTATGGCTACACCTTC

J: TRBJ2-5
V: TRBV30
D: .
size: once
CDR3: CAWSDWTVQETQYF
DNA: TGTGCCTGGAGCGATTGGACAGTTCAAGAGACCCAGTACTTC

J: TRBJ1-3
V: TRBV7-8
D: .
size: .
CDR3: CASSFGQTGNTIYF
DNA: TGTGCCAGCAGCTTCGGACAGACTGGAAACACCATATATTTT

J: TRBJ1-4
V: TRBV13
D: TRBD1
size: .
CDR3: CASSSGTGEITNEKLFF
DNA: TGTGCCAGCAGTTCCGGGACAGGGGAAATAACTAATGAAAAACTGTTTTTT

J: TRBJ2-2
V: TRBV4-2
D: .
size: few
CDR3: CASSQGQVNTGELFF
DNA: TGTGCCAGCAGCCAAGGACAGGTGAACACCGGGGAGCTGTTTTTT

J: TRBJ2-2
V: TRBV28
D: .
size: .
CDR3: CASSVWTANTGELFF
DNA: TGTGCCAGCAGCGTATGGACAGCCAACACCGGGGAGCTGTTTTTT

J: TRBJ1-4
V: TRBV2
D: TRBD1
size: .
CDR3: CASSEFGQGNEKLFF
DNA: TGTGCCAGCAGTGAATTTGGACAGGGAAATGAAAAACTGTTTTTT

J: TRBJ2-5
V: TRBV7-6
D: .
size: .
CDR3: CASSSGTQETQYF
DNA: TGTGCCAGCAGCTCCGGGACTCAAGAGACCCAGTACTTC

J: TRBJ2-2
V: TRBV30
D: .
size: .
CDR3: CAWSVLDTGELFF
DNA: TGTGCCTGGAGTGTACTTGACACCGGGGAGCTGTTTTTT

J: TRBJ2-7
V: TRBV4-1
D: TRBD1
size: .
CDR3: CASSQPAGTASYEQYF
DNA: TGCGCCAGCAGCCAGCCAGCCGGGACAGCCTCCTACGAGCAGTACTTC

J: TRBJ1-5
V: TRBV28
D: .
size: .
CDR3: CASWGVRDSGHF
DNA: TGTGCCAGCTGGGGCGTTCGGGACTCCGGGCATTTT

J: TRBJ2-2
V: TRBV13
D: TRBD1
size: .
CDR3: CASSWTGTNTGELFF
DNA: TGTGCCAGCAGCTGGACAGGGACTAACACCGGGGAGCTGTTTTTT

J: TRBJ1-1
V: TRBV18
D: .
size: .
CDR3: CASSPSPSTEAFF
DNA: TGTGCCAGCTCACCCTCCCCAAGCACTGAAGCTTTCTTT

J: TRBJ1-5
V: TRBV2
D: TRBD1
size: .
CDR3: CASSRSTGLGQPQHF
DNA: TGTGCCAGCAGCCGATCGACAGGGTTAGGCCAGCCCCAGCATTTT

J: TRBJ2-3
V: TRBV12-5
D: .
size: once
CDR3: CASGLEKGEGTDTQYF
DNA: TGTGCTAGTGGTTTGGAAAAGGGGGAAGGCACAGATACGCAGTATTTT

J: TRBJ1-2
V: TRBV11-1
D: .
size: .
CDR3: CASSLDSDRQGYTF
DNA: TGTGCCAGCAGCTTAGATTCGGACCGGCAAGGCTACACCTTC

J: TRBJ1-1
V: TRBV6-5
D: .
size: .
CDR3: CASKGRGELNTEAFF
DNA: TGTGCCAGCAAAGGACGAGGGGAGCTTAACACTGAAGCTTTCTTT

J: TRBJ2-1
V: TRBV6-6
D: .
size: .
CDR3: CASSTPLDYNEQFF
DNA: TGTGCCAGCAGCACCCCCCTTGACTACAATGAGCAGTTCTTC

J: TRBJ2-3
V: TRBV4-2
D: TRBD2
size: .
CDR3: CASSQDTGGLTDTQYF
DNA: TGTGCCAGCAGCCAAGATACGGGGGGGCTTACAGATACGCAGTATTTT

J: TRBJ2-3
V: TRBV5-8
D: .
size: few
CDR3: CASSLAEWADTQYF
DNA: TGTGCCAGCAGCTTGGCCGAGTGGGCAGATACGCAGTATTTT

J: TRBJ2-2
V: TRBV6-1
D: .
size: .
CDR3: CASSIPEQSTGELFF
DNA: TGTGCCAGCAGTATCCCTGAACAAAGCACCGGGGAGCTGTTTTTT

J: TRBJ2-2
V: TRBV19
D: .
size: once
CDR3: CASSSYKNTGELFF
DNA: TGTGCCAGTAGTTCCTACAAAAACACCGGGGAGCTGTTTTTT

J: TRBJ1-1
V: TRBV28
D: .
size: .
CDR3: CASSLFYTEAFF
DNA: TGTGCCAGCAGTTTATTTTACACTGAAGCTTTCTTT

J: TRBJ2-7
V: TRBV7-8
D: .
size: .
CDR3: CASSFRQGLNEQYF
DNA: TGTGCCAGCAGCTTTAGACAGGGACTCAACGAGCAGTACTTC

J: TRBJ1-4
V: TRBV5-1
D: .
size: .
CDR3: CASSLAGAFMAGEKLFF
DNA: TGCGCCAGCAGCTTGGCCGGGGCGTTTATGGCAGGTGAAAAACTGTTTTTT

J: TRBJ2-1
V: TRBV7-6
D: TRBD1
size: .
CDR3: CASSPGTGGLQFF
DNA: TGTGCCAGCAGCCCCGGGACAGGGGGCTTGCAGTTCTTC

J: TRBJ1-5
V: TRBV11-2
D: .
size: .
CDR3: CASSLGGVGQPQHF
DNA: TGTGCCAGCAGCCTCGGGGGGGTTGGTCAGCCCCAGCATTTT

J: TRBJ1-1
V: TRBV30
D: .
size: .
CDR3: CAWRNPGPGATEAFF
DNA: TGTGCCTGGAGAAATCCGGGGCCGGGCGCGACTGAAGCTTTCTTT

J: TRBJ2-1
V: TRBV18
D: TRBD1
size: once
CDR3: CASSPQGTGQRNEQFF
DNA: TGTGCCAGCTCACCACAGGGGACAGGGCAGCGAAATGAGCAGTTCTTC

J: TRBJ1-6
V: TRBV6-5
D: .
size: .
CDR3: CASSYGPRGSPLHF
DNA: TGTGCCAGCAGTTACGGTCCAAGGGGGTCACCCCTCCACTTT